This is a list of T cell receptor beta chains from one sample in a study of T cells expressing NK-cell markers. One entry per CDR3 protein, without DNA, is what TCRdb gives after re-calling the 5' RACE reads. Here the sample table reports 300,000 to 450,000 distinct CDR3 sequences. The sequenced sample consisted of blood T cells: a sorted CD56 or NKG2C T cell subset, CD4+ or CD8+ T cells, or bulk PBMC T cells (not recorded which). The receptors shown here come from a man aged 18 to 69 in good health. CDR3s include the opening cysteine and the closing phenylalanine or tryptophan.

cdr3_aa: CSARGDRINNEQFF
v_call: TRBV20-1
j_call: TRBJ2-1

cdr3_aa: CASSADRGLDEAFF
v_call: TRBV6-1
j_call: TRBJ1-1

cdr3_aa: CASLKGARTEAFF
v_call: TRBV6-1
j_call: TRBJ1-1

cdr3_aa: CATSRDTSLAYEQYF
v_call: TRBV15
j_call: TRBJ2-7

cdr3_aa: CASSPQRARGTQYF
v_call: TRBV5-6
j_call: TRBJ2-5

cdr3_aa: CASQQGIHSYEQYF
v_call: TRBV6-1
j_call: TRBJ2-7

cdr3_aa: CASSPNARHGNYGYTF
v_call: TRBV5-1
j_call: TRBJ1-2

cdr3_aa: CASSYFRTERQYF
v_call: TRBV27
j_call: TRBJ2-3

cdr3_aa: CASSWTLPGTGLDTGELFF
v_call: TRBV5-1
j_call: TRBJ2-2

cdr3_aa: CASRLTGPYEQYF
v_call: TRBV28
j_call: TRBJ2-7

cdr3_aa: CASRPTSGGAPGKNIQYF
v_call: TRBV6-1
j_call: TRBJ2-4

cdr3_aa: CASRPGGTYNEQFF
v_call: TRBV3-1
j_call: TRBJ2-1

cdr3_aa: CASRWRNTGELFF
v_call: TRBV5-4
j_call: TRBJ2-2

cdr3_aa: CSAREEGAEQFF
v_call: TRBV20-1
j_call: TRBJ2-1

cdr3_aa: CASSLGGSGSNQPQHF
v_call: TRBV5-1
j_call: TRBJ1-5

cdr3_aa: CASSLTASQPQHF
v_call: TRBV7-3
j_call: TRBJ1-5